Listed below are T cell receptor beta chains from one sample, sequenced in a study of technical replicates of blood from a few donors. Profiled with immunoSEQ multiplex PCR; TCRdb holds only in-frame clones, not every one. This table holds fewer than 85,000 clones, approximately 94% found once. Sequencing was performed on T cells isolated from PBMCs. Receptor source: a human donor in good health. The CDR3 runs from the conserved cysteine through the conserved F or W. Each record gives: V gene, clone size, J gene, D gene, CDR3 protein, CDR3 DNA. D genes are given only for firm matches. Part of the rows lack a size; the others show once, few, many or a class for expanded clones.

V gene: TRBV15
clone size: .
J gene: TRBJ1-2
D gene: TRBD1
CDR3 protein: CATSRSETGQGGYTF
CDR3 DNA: TGTGCCACCAGCAGATCCGAAACGGGACAGGGTGGCTACACCTTC

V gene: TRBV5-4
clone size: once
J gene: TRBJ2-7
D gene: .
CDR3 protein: CASSLERSSYEQYF
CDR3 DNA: TGTGCCAGCAGCTTGGAACGGTCGTCCTACGAGCAGTACTTC

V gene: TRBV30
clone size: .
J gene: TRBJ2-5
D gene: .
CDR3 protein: CAWSSPKTQYF
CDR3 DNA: TGTGCCTGGAGTTCACCTAAGACCCAGTACTTC

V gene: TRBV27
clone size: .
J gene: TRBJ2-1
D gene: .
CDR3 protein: CASSLTGVIEIHEQFF
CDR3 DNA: TGTGCCAGCAGTTTAACGGGGGTGATAGAGATCCATGAGCAGTTCTTC

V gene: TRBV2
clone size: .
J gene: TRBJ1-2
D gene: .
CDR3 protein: CASLGVRYGYTF
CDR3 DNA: TGTGCCAGCCTAGGTGTGAGATATGGCTACACCTTC

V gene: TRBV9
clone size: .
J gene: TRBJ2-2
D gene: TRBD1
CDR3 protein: CASSERGQGITGELFF
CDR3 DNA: TGTGCCAGCAGCGAGAGGGGACAGGGGATCACCGGGGAGCTGTTTTTT

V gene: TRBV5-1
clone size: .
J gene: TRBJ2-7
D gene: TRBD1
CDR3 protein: CASSLRGNLGQASFYEQYF
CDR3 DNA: TGCGCCAGCAGCTTGCGAGGTAATCTTGGACAGGCCTCCTTTTACGAGCAGTACTTC

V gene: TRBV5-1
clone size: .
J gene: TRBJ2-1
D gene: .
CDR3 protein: CASSFIADNEQFF
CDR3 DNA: TGCGCCAGCAGCTTCATAGCGGACAATGAGCAGTTCTTC

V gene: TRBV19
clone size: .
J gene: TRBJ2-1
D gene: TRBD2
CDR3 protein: CASSISGGRNEQFF
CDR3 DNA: TGTGCCAGTAGTATTTCGGGGGGGCGGAATGAGCAGTTCTTC

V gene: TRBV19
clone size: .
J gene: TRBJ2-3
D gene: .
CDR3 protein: CASSIARTYTDTQYF
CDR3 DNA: TGTGCCAGTAGTATAGCCAGGACTTACACAGATACGCAGTATTTT

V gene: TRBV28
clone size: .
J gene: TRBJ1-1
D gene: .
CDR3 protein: CASSFGSMNTEAFF
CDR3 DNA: TGTGCCAGCAGTTTTGGGAGCATGAACACTGAAGCTTTCTTT

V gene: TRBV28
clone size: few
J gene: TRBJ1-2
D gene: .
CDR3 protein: CASRSGTNYGYTF
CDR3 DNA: TGTGCCAGCAGGTCGGGGACTAACTATGGCTACACCTTC

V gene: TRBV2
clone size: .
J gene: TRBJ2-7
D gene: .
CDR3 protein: CASNDRTSYEQYF
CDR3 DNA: TGTGCCAGCAACGACAGGACATCCTACGAGCAGTACTTC

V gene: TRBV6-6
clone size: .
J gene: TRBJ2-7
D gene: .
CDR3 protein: CASSLLWRDVEQYF
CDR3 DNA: TGTGCCAGCAGTCTCCTCTGGCGGGACGTCGAGCAGTACTTC

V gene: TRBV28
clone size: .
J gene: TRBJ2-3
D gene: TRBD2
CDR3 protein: CASSLSSRTSGAYTDTQYF
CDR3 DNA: TGTGCCAGCAGTTTATCATCAAGGACTAGCGGAGCGTACACAGATACGCAGTATTTT

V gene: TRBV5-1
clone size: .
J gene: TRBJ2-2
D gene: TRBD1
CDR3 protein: CASSWGPDRDPTGELFF
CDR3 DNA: TGCGCCAGCAGCTGGGGGCCCGACAGGGACCCCACCGGGGAGCTGTTTTTT

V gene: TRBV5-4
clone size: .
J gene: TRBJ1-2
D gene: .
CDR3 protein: CASSLEQPNYGYTF
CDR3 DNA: TGTGCCAGCAGCTTGGAACAGCCTAACTATGGCTACACCTTC

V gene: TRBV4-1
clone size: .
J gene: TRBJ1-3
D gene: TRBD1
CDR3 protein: CASSQERQGRGNTIYF
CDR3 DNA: TGCGCCAGCAGCCAAGAGAGACAGGGGCGCGGAAACACCATATATTTT

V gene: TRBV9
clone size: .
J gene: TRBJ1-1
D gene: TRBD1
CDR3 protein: CASGQDRDTEAFF
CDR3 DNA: TGTGCCAGCGGACAAGACAGGGACACTGAAGCTTTCTTT

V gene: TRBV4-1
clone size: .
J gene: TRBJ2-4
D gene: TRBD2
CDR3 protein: CASSPERGTSGRRENIQYF
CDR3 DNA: TGCGCCAGCAGCCCCGAGCGGGGGACTAGCGGGCGGAGAGAAAACATTCAGTACTTC

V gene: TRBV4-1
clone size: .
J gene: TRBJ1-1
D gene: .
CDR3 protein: CASSQTGRTEAFF
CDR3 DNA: TGCGCCAGCAGCCAGACAGGTCGCACTGAAGCTTTCTTT

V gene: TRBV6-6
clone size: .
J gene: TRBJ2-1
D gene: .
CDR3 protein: CASSLTGEQFF
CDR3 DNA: TGTGCCAGCAGTTTAACGGGTGAGCAGTTCTTC

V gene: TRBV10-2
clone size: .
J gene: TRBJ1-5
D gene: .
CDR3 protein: CASSEHYNQPQHF
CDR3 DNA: TGCGCCAGCAGTGAGCACTACAATCAGCCCCAGCATTTT

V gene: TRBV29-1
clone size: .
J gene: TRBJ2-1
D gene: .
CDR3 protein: CSVISTGSYNEQFF
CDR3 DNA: TGCAGCGTTATTAGTACAGGGTCCTACAATGAGCAGTTCTTC

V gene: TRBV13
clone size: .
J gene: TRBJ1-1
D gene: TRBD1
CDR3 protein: CASSKQTGGIEAFF
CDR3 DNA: TGTGCCAGCAGCAAGCAGACAGGGGGTATTGAAGCTTTCTTT

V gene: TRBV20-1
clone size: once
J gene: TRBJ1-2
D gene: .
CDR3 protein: CSGGGAGYTF
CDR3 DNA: TGCAGTGGGGGGGGCGCGGGCTACACCTTC

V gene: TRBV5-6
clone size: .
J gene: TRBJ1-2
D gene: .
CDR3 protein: CASSLSAGLNYGYTF
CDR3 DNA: TGTGCCAGCAGCTTGTCAGCAGGGCTAAACTATGGCTACACCTTC

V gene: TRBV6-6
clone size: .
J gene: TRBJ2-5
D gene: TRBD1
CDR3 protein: CASSPPGTGVETQYF
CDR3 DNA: TGTGCCAGCAGTCCCCCCGGGACAGGGGTGGAGACCCAGTACTTC

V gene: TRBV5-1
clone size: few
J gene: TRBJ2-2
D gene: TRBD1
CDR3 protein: CASSLKLQGGSGELFF
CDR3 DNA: TGCGCCAGCAGCTTGAAGCTACAGGGGGGATCCGGGGAGCTGTTTTTT

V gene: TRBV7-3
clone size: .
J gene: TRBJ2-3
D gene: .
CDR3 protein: CASSPGTLGGTDTQYF
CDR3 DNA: TGTGCCAGCAGCCCGGGGACCCTTGGGGGGACAGATACGCAGTATTTT

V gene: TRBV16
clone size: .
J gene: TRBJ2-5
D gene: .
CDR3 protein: CASSQFGQLQRAETQYF
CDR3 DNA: TGTGCCAGCAGCCAATTTGGGCAGTTACAGCGGGCAGAGACCCAGTACTTC

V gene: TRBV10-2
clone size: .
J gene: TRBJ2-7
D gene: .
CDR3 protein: CAGASGVLTGEQYF
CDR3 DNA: TGCGCCGGCGCCTCGGGGGTCTTAACGGGCGAGCAGTACTTC

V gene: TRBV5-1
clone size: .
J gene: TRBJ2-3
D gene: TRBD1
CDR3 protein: CASSLGGQGITDTQYF
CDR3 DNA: TGCGCCAGCAGCTTGGGGGGACAGGGGATAACAGATACGCAGTATTTT

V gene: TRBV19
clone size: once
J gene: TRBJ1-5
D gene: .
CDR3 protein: CASRAGTQGNQPQHF
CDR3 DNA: TGTGCCAGTAGAGCCGGGACTCAGGGCAATCAGCCCCAGCATTTT

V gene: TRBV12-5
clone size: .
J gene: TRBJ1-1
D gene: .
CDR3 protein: CASGLVAGVHTEAFF
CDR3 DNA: TGTGCTAGTGGTTTGGTAGCAGGGGTGCACACTGAAGCTTTCTTT

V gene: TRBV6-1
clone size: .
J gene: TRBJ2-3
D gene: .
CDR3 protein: CASRLARTSTDTQYF
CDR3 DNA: TGTGCCAGCAGGCTAGCGAGAACTAGCACAGATACGCAGTATTTT

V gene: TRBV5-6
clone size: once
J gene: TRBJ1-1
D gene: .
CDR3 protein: CASSFFRGMTEAFF
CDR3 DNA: TGTGCCAGCAGCTTTTTTCGGGGAATGACTGAAGCTTTCTTT

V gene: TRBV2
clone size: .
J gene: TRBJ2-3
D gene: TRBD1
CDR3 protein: CASSAGTTGVGTQYF
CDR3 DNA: TGTGCCAGCAGCGCCGGAACGACAGGGGTGGGCACGCAGTATTTT

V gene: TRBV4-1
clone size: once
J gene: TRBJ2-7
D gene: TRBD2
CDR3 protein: CASSQTRLALSYEQYF
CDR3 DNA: TGCGCCAGCAGCCAGACAAGACTAGCTCTATCCTACGAGCAGTACTTC

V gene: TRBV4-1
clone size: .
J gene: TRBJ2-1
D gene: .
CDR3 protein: CASSRPVGASYNEQFF
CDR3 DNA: TGCGCCAGCAGCCGCCCCGTGGGGGCCTCCTACAATGAGCAGTTCTTC

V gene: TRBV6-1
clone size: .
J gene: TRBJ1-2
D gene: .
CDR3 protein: CASSAGINYGYTF
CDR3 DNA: TGTGCCAGCAGTGCCGGGATTAACTATGGCTACACCTTC

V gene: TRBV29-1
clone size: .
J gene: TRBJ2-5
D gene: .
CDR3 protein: CSVEGGLLPQETQYF
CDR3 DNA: TGCAGCGTTGAAGGGGGACTGCTACCCCAAGAGACCCAGTACTTC

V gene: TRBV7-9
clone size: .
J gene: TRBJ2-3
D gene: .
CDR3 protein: CASNDRSTDTQYF
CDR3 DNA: TGTGCCAGCAATGACAGGAGCACAGATACGCAGTATTTT

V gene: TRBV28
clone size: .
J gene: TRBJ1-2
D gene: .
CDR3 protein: CASTPPLGGANYGYTF
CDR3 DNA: TGTGCCAGCACCCCCCCGCTAGGGGGGGCCAACTATGGCTACACCTTC

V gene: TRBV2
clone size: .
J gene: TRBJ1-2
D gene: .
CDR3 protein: CATPTETDTSLDYGYTF
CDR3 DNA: TGTGCCACCCCGACGGAAACAGACACATCTCTCGACTATGGCTACACCTTC

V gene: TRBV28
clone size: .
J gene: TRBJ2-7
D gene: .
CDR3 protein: CASSLLRRLYEQYF
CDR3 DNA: TGTGCCAGCAGTTTATTACGTCGACTTTACGAGCAGTACTTC

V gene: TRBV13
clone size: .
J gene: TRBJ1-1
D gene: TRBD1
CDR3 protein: CASSLQGATEAFF
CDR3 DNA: TGTGCCAGCAGCTTACAGGGGGCCACTGAAGCTTTCTTT

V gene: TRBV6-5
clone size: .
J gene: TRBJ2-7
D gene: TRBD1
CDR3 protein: CASSYSIYRTGSEQYF
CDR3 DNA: TGTGCCAGCAGTTACTCGATCTATCGGACAGGCTCCGAGCAGTACTTC

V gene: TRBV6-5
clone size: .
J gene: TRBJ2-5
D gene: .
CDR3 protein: CASSYRGYKGQETQYF
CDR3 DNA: TGTGCCAGCAGTTACAGGGGATACAAGGGCCAAGAGACCCAGTACTTC

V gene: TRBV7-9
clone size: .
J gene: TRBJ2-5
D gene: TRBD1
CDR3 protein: CASSFSGGRETQYF
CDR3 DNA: TGTGCCAGCAGCTTTTCAGGGGGCAGGGAGACCCAGTACTTC

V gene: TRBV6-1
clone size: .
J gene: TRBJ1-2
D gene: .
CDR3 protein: CASRQDYGYTF
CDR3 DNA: TGTGCCAGTCGACAAGACTATGGCTACACCTTC

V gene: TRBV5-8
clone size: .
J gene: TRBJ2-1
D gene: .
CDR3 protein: CASSLLYNEQFF
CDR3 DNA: TGTGCCAGCAGCTTGCTTTACAATGAGCAGTTCTTC

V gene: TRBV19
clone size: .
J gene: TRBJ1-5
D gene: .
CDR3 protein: CASKFYTEISNQPQHF
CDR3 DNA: TGTGCCAGTAAGTTTTATACAGAGATTAGCAATCAGCCCCAGCATTTT

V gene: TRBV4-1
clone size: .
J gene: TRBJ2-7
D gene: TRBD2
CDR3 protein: CASSQDRGAGDPYEQYF
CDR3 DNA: TGCGCCAGCAGCCAAGATCGAGGAGCGGGAGACCCCTACGAGCAGTACTTC

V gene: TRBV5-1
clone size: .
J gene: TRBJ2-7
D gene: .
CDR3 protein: CASSLGAGQNYEQYF
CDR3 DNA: TGCGCCAGCAGCTTGGGGGCGGGGCAGAACTACGAGCAGTACTTC

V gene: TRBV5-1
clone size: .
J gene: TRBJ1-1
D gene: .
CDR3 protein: CASSLVVRGRGGTEAFF
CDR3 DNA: TGCGCCAGCAGCTTGGTGGTAAGGGGCCGGGGAGGGACTGAAGCTTTCTTT

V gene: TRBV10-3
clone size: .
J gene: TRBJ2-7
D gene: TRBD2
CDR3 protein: CAISEGLDSGGYEQYF
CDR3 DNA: TGTGCCATCAGTGAGGGGCTCGATAGCGGGGGCTACGAGCAGTACTTC